This T cell receptor (beta chain) was retrieved from a study of T cell changes during pregnancy in multiple sclerosis. The table came from immunoSEQ multiplex PCR; TCRdb's copy has only in-frame clones and leaves some out. The sample shows 43,000 or so clones, approximately 91% of them seen only once. From germline, CDR1 is SEHNR and CDR2 FQNEAQ (reference sequence). The CDR3 extends over 16 amino acids. V shed 5 bases and J shed 2 bases, with 15 bases lying between them. J is TRBJ1-4 and V is TRBV7-9; D gene unclear. This TCR was sampled from a female donor with multiple sclerosis, enrolled in a pregnancy study. Sequenced: PBMCs (not recorded whether the cells were cultured). DNA for the CDR3: TGTGCCAGCAGCAATCAGGCGGGATTGACTAATGAAAAACTGTTTTTT. Protein: CASSNQAGLTNEKLFF. Full variable domain (missing parts from reference TRBV7-9 and TRBJ1-4): DTGVSQNPRHKITKRGQNVTFRCDPISEHNRLYWYRQTLGQGPEFLTYFQNEAQLEKSRLLSDRFSAERPKGSFSTLEIQRTEQGDSAMYLCASSNQAGLTNEKLFFGSGTQLSVL.